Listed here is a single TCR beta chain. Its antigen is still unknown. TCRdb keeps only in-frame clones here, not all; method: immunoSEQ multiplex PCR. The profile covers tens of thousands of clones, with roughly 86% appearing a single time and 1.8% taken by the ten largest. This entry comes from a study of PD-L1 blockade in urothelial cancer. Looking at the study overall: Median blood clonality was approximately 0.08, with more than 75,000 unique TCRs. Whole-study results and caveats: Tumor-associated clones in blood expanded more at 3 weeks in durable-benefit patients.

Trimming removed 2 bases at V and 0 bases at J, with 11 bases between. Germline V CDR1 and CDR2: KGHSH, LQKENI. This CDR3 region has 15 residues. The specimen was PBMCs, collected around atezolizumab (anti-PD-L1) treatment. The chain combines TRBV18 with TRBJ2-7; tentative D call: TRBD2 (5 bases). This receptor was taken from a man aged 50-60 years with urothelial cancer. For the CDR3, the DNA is TGTGCCAGCTCACCATGGCCGGGAATCTCCTACGAGCAGTACTTC. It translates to CASSPWPGISYEQYF.